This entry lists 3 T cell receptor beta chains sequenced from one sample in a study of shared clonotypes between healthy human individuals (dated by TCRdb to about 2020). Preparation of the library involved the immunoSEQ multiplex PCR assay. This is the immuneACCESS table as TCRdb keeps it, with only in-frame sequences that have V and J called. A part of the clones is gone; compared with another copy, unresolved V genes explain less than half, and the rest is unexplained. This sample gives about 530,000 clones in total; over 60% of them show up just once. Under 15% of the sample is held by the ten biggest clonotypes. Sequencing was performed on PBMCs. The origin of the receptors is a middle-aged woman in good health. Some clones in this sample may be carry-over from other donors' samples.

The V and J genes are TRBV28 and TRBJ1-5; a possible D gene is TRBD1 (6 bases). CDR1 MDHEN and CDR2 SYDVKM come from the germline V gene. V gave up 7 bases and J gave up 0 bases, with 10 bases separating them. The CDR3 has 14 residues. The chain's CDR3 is CASTGQYSNQPQHF. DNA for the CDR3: TGTGCCAGCACCGGACAGTATAGCAATCAGCCCCAGCATTTT.

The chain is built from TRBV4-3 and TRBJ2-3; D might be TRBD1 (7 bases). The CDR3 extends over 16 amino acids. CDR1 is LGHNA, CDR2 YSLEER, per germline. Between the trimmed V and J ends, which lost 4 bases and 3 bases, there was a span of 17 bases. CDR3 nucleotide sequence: TGCGCCAGCAGCCGCGGGACAGCGGGTTCGACAGATACGCAGTATTTT. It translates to CASSRGTAGSTDTQYF.

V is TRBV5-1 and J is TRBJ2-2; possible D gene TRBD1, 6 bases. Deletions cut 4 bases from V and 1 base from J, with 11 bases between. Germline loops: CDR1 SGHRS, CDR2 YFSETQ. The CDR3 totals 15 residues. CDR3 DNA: TGCGCCAGCAGCCCCAGGGGTTTGAACACCGGGGAGCTGTTTTTT. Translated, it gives CASSPRGLNTGELFF.